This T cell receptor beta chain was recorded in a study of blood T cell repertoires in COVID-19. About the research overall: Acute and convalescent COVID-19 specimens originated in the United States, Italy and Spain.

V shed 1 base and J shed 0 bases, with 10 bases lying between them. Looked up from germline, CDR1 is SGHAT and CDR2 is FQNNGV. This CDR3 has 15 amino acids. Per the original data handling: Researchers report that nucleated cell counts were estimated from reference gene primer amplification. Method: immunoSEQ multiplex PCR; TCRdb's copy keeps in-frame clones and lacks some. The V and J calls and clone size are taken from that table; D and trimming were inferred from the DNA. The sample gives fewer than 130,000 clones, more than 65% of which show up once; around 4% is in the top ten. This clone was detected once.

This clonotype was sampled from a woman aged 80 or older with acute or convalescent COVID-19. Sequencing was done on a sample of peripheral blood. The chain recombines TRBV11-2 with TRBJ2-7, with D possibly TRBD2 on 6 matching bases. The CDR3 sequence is CASSLGLDYSYEQYF. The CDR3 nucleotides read TGTGCCAGCAGCTTAGGATTGGACTACTCCTACGAGCAGTACTTC.